Described below is a single TCR beta chain sequence and its context. The data stem from a study of blood T cell repertoires in COVID-19. On the study more broadly: Researchers got acute and convalescent COVID-19 samples from the United States, Italy and Spain.

In the authors' workflow: Nucleated cell counts were estimated from reference gene primer amplification. Using immunoSEQ multiplex PCR, the repertoire was profiled, and TCRdb retains in-frame clones only, with some absent. V, J and clone size are those of that table, while D and trimming were read from the DNA. The repertoire holds about 160,000 clones, with around 84% as singletons. The CDR3 has 16 amino acids. The J segment lost 2 bases and the V segment lost 1 base, leaving 6 bases of the junction unmatched. CDR1 is SGHDT, CDR2 YYEEEE, per germline. This receptor was taken from a human donor with acute or convalescent COVID-19. The donor label of this sample is uncertain. The sequenced sample was peripheral blood. The V and J genes are TRBV5-6 and TRBJ1-2, with TRBD1 matching 9 bases. The CDR3 spells CASSLLQGAKNYGYTF. The CDR3 bases are TGTGCCAGCAGCTTGTTACAGGGGGCGAAGAACTATGGCTACACCTTC.